Presented here are 29 T cell receptor beta chains from one specimen sequenced in a study of early T cells in non-severe SARS-CoV-2 infection. TCRdb reprocessed the 5' RACE reads with MiXCR, giving one entry per CDR3 protein. The sample holds tens of thousands of distinct CDR3 sequences; roughly 12% are singletons and the top ten take over 1.2%. The sequences come from whole blood, collected at baseline. The receptors come from an adult who was a healthcare worker with PCR-confirmed SARS-CoV-2 infection or an uninfected control (not recorded which).

This clonotype occurred a few times. The chain employs TRBV10-3 and TRBJ2-1; tentatively, D is TRBD1 or TRBD2 (5 bases each). This CDR3 spans 14 amino acids. V dropped 2 bases and J dropped 10 bases, with 15 bases sitting between them. The germline CDR1 and CDR2 sequences are ENHRY and SYGVKD. CDR3 protein: CAISEGTLRGEQFF. CDR3 coding DNA: TGTGCCATCAGTGAGGGGACGCTTAGGGGCGAGCAGTTCTTC.

This clonotype has more than one count but fewer than ten. The chain recombines TRBV28 with TRBJ2-3, with D maybe TRBD1 (6 bases). This CDR3 region has 14 residues. The V and J ends lost 6 bases and 0 bases respectively, with 10 bases between them. Germline V lookup: CDR1 MDHEN, CDR2 SYDVKM. The CDR3 loop reads CASSRGSSTDTQYF. The CDR3 DNA reads as TGTGCCAGCAGCAGGGGTTCTAGCACAGATACGCAGTATTTT.

This chain links TRBV5-4 with TRBJ2-7, with 13 bases lining up with TRBD2. Germline CDR1 and CDR2: SGHNT and YYREEE (reference sequence). The V segment lost 6 bases and the J segment 0 bases; nucleotides outside the gene matches: 9. The CDR3 has 17 amino acids. As DNA, the CDR3 is TGTGCCAGCACTCGACTAGCGGGGGGAAGGAGCTCCTACGAGCAGTACTTC. Translated, it gives CASTRLAGGRSSYEQYF.

The genes are TRBV20-1 and TRBJ2-3; TRBD2 is a possible D gene (5 bases). CDR1 is DFQATT, CDR2 SNEGSKA, per germline (reference sequence). This CDR3 has 15 residues. Trimming removed 3 bases at V and 1 base at J, with 14 bases between. The CDR3 DNA reads TGCAGTGCTAGTCCCCCTAGCCGAGGCACAGATACGCAGTATTTT. This gives the protein CSASPPSRGTDTQYF.

This clonotype was detected a few times. The chain links TRBV30 to TRBJ1-4; 10 nucleotides line up with TRBD1. V lost 5 bases, J lost 6 bases, and 6 bases stayed unmatched. Germline loops: CDR1 GTSNPN, CDR2 SVGIG (reference sequence). The CDR3 has 14 residues. CDR3 residues: CAWESGTGDEKLFF. DNA of the CDR3: TGTGCCTGGGAATCCGGGACAGGGGATGAAAAACTGTTTTTT.

The V call is TRBV6-6, the J call TRBJ1-1, with TRBD1 identical over 11 bases. Germline trimming cut 7 bases from V and 4 bases from J; bases unmatched to any gene: 11. Germline CDR1 and CDR2: MNHNY and SVGAGI (reference sequence). The CDR3 consists of 16 residues. In DNA, the CDR3 is TGTGCCAGCAACTCCGGACAGGGGGCTGGGGGCACTGAAGCTTTCTTT. This encodes CASNSGQGAGGTEAFF.

This clonotype was found a few times. This chain links TRBV7-8 with TRBJ1-5, with a weak D call TRBD1 (6 bases). Trimming removed 5 bases at V and 3 bases at J, with 17 bases between. Germline CDR1 reads SGHVS; CDR2 reads FQNEAQ. This CDR3 spans 16 amino acids. CDR3 coding DNA: TGTGCCAGCAGCCCAAAGAGGGGGGATTTCAATCAGCCCCAGCATTTT. Residues: CASSPKRGDFNQPQHF.

The chain recombines TRBV28 with TRBJ2-7; no firm D call. CDR1 and CDR2 (germline): MDHEN, SYDVKM. The CDR3 contains 13 residues. Trimming took 2 bases from V and 5 from J, leaving 10 bases between them. CDR3 in amino acids: CASSLTAKDEQYF. The CDR3 region has the DNA TGTGCCAGCAGTTTAACAGCAAAGGACGAGCAGTACTTC.

The chain has TRBV6-2 or TRBV6-3 and TRBJ2-6, with D maybe TRBD1 (5 bases). The CDR3 length is 15 residues. CDR1 is MNHEY and CDR2 is SVGEGT in the germline V gene. Deletions cut 4 bases from V and 2 bases from J, with 9 bases between. CDR3 in DNA: TGTGCCAGCAGTTTCGACAGAGCTGGGGCCAACGTCCTGACTTTC. Protein: CASSFDRAGANVLTF.

This clonotype was seen only a few times. The V and J genes are TRBV9 and TRBJ2-3; D is perhaps TRBD1 or TRBD2 (5 bases each). The CDR3 consists of 15 residues. CDR1 is SGDLS and CDR2 is YYNGEE in the germline V gene. V gave up 2 bases and J gave up 1 base, with 11 bases separating them. The CDR3 loop reads CASSVEGRGTDTQYF. The CDR3 coding sequence is TGTGCCAGCAGCGTTGAGGGCAGGGGCACAGATACGCAGTATTTT.

In its sample, this clonotype was seen a few times. V is TRBV19 and J is TRBJ2-1; D not resolved. The germline CDR1 and CDR2 sequences are LNHDA and SQIVND (reference sequence). The germline V and J ends were trimmed by 2 bases and 9 bases, with 17 bases remaining between them. The CDR3 has 15 amino acids. The CDR3 bases are TGTGCCAGTAGTATAACCAGACTTGGGCGCGGTGAGCAGTTCTTC. As protein: CASSITRLGRGEQFF.

In its sample, this clonotype was seen a few times. At one end, the junction sequence differs from germline, possibly due to a read error. The chain has TRBV5-6 and TRBJ2-7, with 9 bases fitting TRBD1. This CDR3 spans 14 amino acids. Per germline, CDR1 SGHDT and CDR2 YYEEEE. CDR3 nucleotide sequence: TGTCCCAGCGAGGGGACAGGGTTCTTCTACGAGCAGTACTTC. It is translated as CPSEGTGFFYEQYF.

This clonotype was observed a handful of times. This chain uses TRBV13 with TRBJ1-2, with D possibly being TRBD1 (5 bases). Looked up from germline, CDR1 is PRHDT and CDR2 is FYEKMQ (reference sequence). Trimming cost V 6 bases and J 8 bases, with 16 bases left between them. CDR3 size: 13 residues. DNA of the CDR3: TGTGCCAGCAGACGGGACTCCCTCCCCGGCTACACCTTC. It specifies CASRRDSLPGYTF.

J is TRBJ1-4 and V is TRBV7-9; D unresolved. The CDR3 sequence is 17 residues long. With 1 base removed from V and 0 bases from J, the gap between germline ends came to 12 bases. Germline V gives CDR1 SEHNR, CDR2 FQNEAQ (reference sequence). The CDR3 DNA reads as TGTGCCAGCAGCTTAGTTGTCGCAGATGCAACTAATGAAAAACTGTTTTTT. This codes for CASSLVVADATNEKLFF.

This clonotype was observed many times. The rearrangement uses TRBV28 and TRBJ2-7, with 8 bases matching TRBD1. The CDR3 runs to 12 residues. V shed 8 bases and J 5 bases; nucleotides not matched to a gene: 5. The V gene's germline CDR1 is MDHEN and CDR2 SYDVKM. The CDR3 nucleotides are TGTGCCAGCCTCAGACAGGGGAACGAGCAGTACTTC. As protein: CASLRQGNEQYF.

This clonotype has more than one count but fewer than ten. The chain carries TRBV29-1 and TRBJ2-7, with a possible D match to TRBD1 (6 bases). Germline V lookup: CDR1 SQVTM, CDR2 ANQGSEA. Trimming shortened V by 3 bases and J by 3 bases, and 18 bases separated the two germline ends. The CDR3 consists of 15 residues. CDR3 residues: CSVESIQGSHYEQYF. For the CDR3, the DNA is TGCAGCGTTGAGAGTATACAGGGATCCCACTACGAGCAGTACTTC.

CDR3 loop: CASSYHDRAETQYF. The CDR3 DNA reads TGTGCCAGCAGTTATCACGACAGGGCAGAGACCCAGTACTTC. The genes are TRBV27 and TRBJ2-5, with 7 bases matching TRBD1. The junction had 6 bases not matched to a gene; V was cut back by 4 bases and J by 4 bases. Germline lookup yields CDR1 MNHEY and CDR2 SMNVEV (reference sequence). CDR3 size: 14 residues.

CDR3 DNA: TGTGCCAGTAGCCAATACATGGGAGAACTGAACTATGGCTACACCTTC. The encoded protein is CASSQYMGELNYGYTF. The rearrangement joins TRBV19 to TRBJ1-2; D is ambiguous. CDR1 is LNHDA, CDR2 SQIVND, per germline (reference sequence). V shed 6 bases and J shed 2 bases, with 19 bases lying between them. The CDR3 is 16 residues long.

The V and J genes are TRBV28 and TRBJ2-1, with D possibly TRBD2 on 5 matching bases. Trimming removed 4 bases from V and 7 bases from J, with 20 bases in between. This CDR3 contains 16 residues. Looked up from germline, CDR1 is MDHEN and CDR2 is SYDVKM. The CDR3 here is CASSSHRGLDINEQFF. The CDR3, as DNA: TGTGCCAGCAGTTCTCACCGAGGACTGGATATTAATGAGCAGTTCTTC. Full variable domain (remainder filled in from reference TRBV28 and TRBJ2-1): DVKVTQSSRYLVKRTGEKVFLECVQDMDHENMFWYRQDPGLGLRLIYFSYDVKMKEKGDIPEGYSVSREKKERFSLILESASTNQTSMYLCASSSHRGLDINEQFFGPGTRLTVL.

The chain is built from TRBV3-1 and TRBJ2-5; D possibly corresponds to TRBD2 (5 bases). Germline values: CDR1 LGHDT, CDR2 YNNKEL (reference sequence). V lost 1 base, J lost 7 bases, and 10 bases lay in between. The CDR3 has 13 amino acids. CDR3 protein: CASSQGLTGTQYF. In DNA form, the CDR3 reads TGTGCCAGCAGCCAAGGACTAACGGGGACCCAGTACTTC.

The gene calls are TRBV11-2 and TRBJ2-1, with TRBD1 matching over 8 bases. V shed 1 base and J 13 bases; nucleotides not matched to a gene: 3. Germline CDR1 is SGHAT and CDR2 is FQNNGV. The length of the CDR3 is 12 residues. CDR3 in amino acids: CASSLADRDQFF. DNA for the CDR3: TGTGCCAGCAGCTTAGCGGACAGGGATCAGTTCTTC.

The table lists this clonotype with a few counts. The rearrangement uses TRBV7-9 and TRBJ1-1; tentative D call: TRBD1 (6 bases). Germline V gene data show CDR1 as SEHNR and CDR2 as FQNEAQ (reference sequence). Trimming took 5 bases from V and 1 from J, leaving 11 bases between them. This CDR3 has 14 residues. CDR3 sequence (DNA): TGTGCCAGCAGCCGGGACATTTCGAACACTGAAGCTTTCTTT. It is translated as CASSRDISNTEAFF. Full variable domain (missing parts from reference TRBV7-9 and TRBJ1-1): DTGVSQNPRHKITKRGQNVTFRCDPISEHNRLYWYRQTLGQGPEFLTYFQNEAQLEKSRLLSDRFSAERPKGSFSTLEIQRTEQGDSAMYLCASSRDISNTEAFFGQGTRLTVV.

This clonotype was observed many times. The chain uses TRBV6-5 and TRBJ1-1, with no clear D. The germline V gene has CDR1 MNHEY and CDR2 SVGAGI. The CDR3 consists of 12 residues. The V and J ends lost 6 bases and 4 bases respectively, with 9 bases between them. The CDR3 DNA is TGTGCCAGCAGCCAGGAGCCCACTGAAGCTTTCTTT. It is translated as CASSQEPTEAFF.

Turning to this clonotype: At one end the junction does not follow the germline gene, possibly because of a read error. The chain carries TRBV6-2 or TRBV6-3 and TRBJ2-7, with 8 positions matching TRBD2. CDR3 length: 15 amino acids. Germline loops: CDR1 MNHEY, CDR2 SVGEGT. CDR3 DNA sequence: TGTGTCAGCAGTTACGGATGGGGCGGGAGGTACGAGCAGTACTTC. This gives the protein CVSSYGWGGRYEQYF.

This clonotype was found many times. V usage is TRBV19 and J usage is TRBJ1-6, with D possibly TRBD1 on 5 matching bases. Trimming left V 3 bases short and J 10 bases short, with 16 bases between. This CDR3 is 15 amino acids long. Per the germline V gene, CDR1 is LNHDA and CDR2 is SQIVND (reference sequence). Written as DNA, the CDR3 is TGTGCCAGTAGTATTAACCGGGACCCACCGTCACCCCTCCACTTT. Amino acid sequence: CASSINRDPPSPLHF.

At least ten counts were recorded for this clonotype. The gene calls are TRBV6-2 or TRBV6-3 and TRBJ1-2; 8 bases fit TRBD1. Germline V gene data show CDR1 as MNHEY and CDR2 as SVGEGT. V gave up 2 bases and J gave up 7 bases; unmatched junction bases: 9. The CDR3 runs to 15 residues. The CDR3 protein is CASSYTETGDLGYTF. For the CDR3, the DNA is TGTGCCAGCAGTTACACGGAGACAGGGGATCTTGGCTACACCTTC.

This clonotype was counted between two and nine times. The rearrangement links TRBV11-2 to TRBJ1-1; D gene uncertain. V was clipped by 5 bases and J by 5 bases, with 12 bases between them. The germline gives CDR1 SGHAT, CDR2 FQNNGV. The CDR3 length is 13 residues. The CDR3 region is CASSPPQVTEAFF. In DNA form, the CDR3 reads TGTGCCAGCAGCCCTCCGCAGGTGACTGAAGCTTTCTTT. Full variable domain (rest looked up from reference TRBV11-2 and TRBJ1-1): EAGVAQSPRYKIIEKRQSVAFWCNPISGHATLYWYQQILGQGPKLLIQFQNNGVVDDSQLPKDRFSAERLKGVDSTLKIQPAKLEDSAVYLCASSPPQVTEAFFGQGTRLTVV.

This clonotype appeared a few times. The chain couples TRBV20-1 to TRBJ2-2; 7 bases map to TRBD2. The CDR3 runs to 13 residues. Looked up from germline, CDR1 is DFQATT and CDR2 is SNEGSKA (reference sequence). J lost 5 bases, V lost 3 bases, and 3 bases had no gene match. CDR3 bases: TGCAGTGCTAGCAGCGGGACTACCGGGGAGCTGTTTTTT. The encoded protein is CSASSGTTGELFF.

CDR3 bases: TGTGCCTGGAGGACAGGGGGCACTGAAGCTTTCTTT. Translation: CAWRTGGTEAFF. The J gene is TRBJ1-1, the V gene TRBV30; 9 bases line up with TRBD1. In germline, CDR1 is GTSNPN, CDR2 SVGIG (reference sequence). The CDR3 consists of 12 residues. V shed 3 bases, J shed 4 bases, and the junction held 0 bases outside the gene matches.